This TCR beta chain was captured in a study of CD8+ T cells in alopecia areata. Findings and caveats of the study: Sequencing of scalp samples also includes resident alphabeta T cells from normal skin. Compared with normal scalp, lesional scalp had higher clonality and more expanded CD8+ clones.

Points on this clone: Its antigen is currently unknown.

Peripheral blood and lesional scalp punch biopsies came from alopecia areata patients. PBMC-derived CD4+ and CD8+ T cells were sorted. Isolated RNA was reverse transcribed into cDNA used as the sequencing template. Sequencing was performed with immunoSEQ multiplex PCR; in TCRdb, only in-frame clones are kept and a portion is missing. In the table there are about 30,000 clones, around 62% of which are singletons. The receptor's source is a human donor with alopecia areata. The sequencing sample was made of NKG2D-high CD8+ T cells sorted from blood.

Here the CDR3 reads CASNPSGSDTQYF. The CDR3 DNA is TGTGCCAGCAACCCTTCGGGTTCAGATACGCAGTATTTT. V usage is TRBV28 and J usage is TRBJ2-3; D remains unclear. CDR3 length: 13 amino acids. V gave up 7 bases and J gave up 4 bases, with 12 bases separating them. Per the germline V gene, CDR1 is MDHEN and CDR2 is SYDVKM.